The rows below give T cell receptor beta chains drawn from one sample of a study of CD8+CD57+ T cells in acquired aplastic anemia. MiXCR, run by TCRdb on the reads, gives a single entry per CDR3 protein. The sample shows about 190,000 distinct CDR3 sequences, around half of them seen only once. The specimen sequenced was sorted CD4+, CD8+, or CD8+CD57+ T cells (not recorded which) from PBMCs. Receptors were obtained from a human donor with aplastic anemia. Each CDR3 is given with its conserved first and last residue. The order of the fields is V gene, clone size, J gene, D gene, CDR3 DNA, CDR3 protein. The D gene is left open where the match is weak. Clone size is shown for a subset of rows, as once, few, many or a class of expanded clone.

TRBV19	NA	TRBJ2-2	NA	TGTGCCAGTAGGCCGTATCCATACGGGGAGCTGTTTTTT	CASRPYPYGELFF
TRBV11-2	many	TRBJ2-7	NA	TGTGCCAGCAGCCGCTCCGGGATTACCTACGAGCAGTACTTC	CASSRSGITYEQYF
TRBV4-2	NA	TRBJ2-7	TRBD2	TGTGCCAGCAGCCCCGTCTTGACTAGCGGAGAGTACGAGCAGTACTTC	CASSPVLTSGEYEQYF
TRBV5-6	NA	TRBJ2-1	NA	TGTGCCAGCAGTTCCCCCTCCGACAGATCCAATGAGCAGTTCTTC	CASSSPSDRSNEQFF
TRBV7-9	many	TRBJ2-7	NA	TGTGCCAGCAGCTTAGATCCTGGGACCTACGAGCAGTACTTC	CASSLDPGTYEQYF
TRBV9	many	TRBJ2-2	NA	TGTGCCAGCAGCCCGTCCCTCAGGGACACCGGGGAGCTGTTTTTT	CASSPSLRDTGELFF
TRBV3-1	NA	TRBJ2-5	TRBD2	TGTGCCAGCAGCCAAGGCGTGAGAGCGGGGTTCTCTCGAGAGACCCAGTACTTC	CASSQGVRAGFSRETQYF
TRBV19	many	TRBJ1-1	NA	TGTGCCAGTAGTATGGAGAGAACTGAAGCTTTCTTT	CASSMERTEAFF
TRBV20-1	NA	TRBJ2-5	NA	TGCAGTGCTAGTGCCAGGGGTCCCCGGGAGACCCAGTACTTC	CSASARGPRETQYF
TRBV3-1	many	TRBJ1-2	NA	TGTGCCAGCAGCTCAGGGGTGACCTATGGCTACACCTTC	CASSSGVTYGYTF
TRBV5-6	NA	TRBJ2-7	TRBD2	TGTGCCAGCAGGGGAAGGACTAGCGGCTACGAGCAGTACTTC	CASRGRTSGYEQYF
TRBV10-3	few	TRBJ2-5	NA	TGTGCCATCAGTGACATGGGTGAGACCCAGTACTTC	CAISDMGETQYF
TRBV9	NA	TRBJ1-1	NA	TGTGCCAGCAGCGTTGGGGGCTTGACTGAAGCTTTCTTT	CASSVGGLTEAFF
TRBV20-1	many	TRBJ2-2	NA	TGCAGTGCGCGAGGGGGGGTTTACGGCGGGGAGCTGTTTTTT	CSARGGVYGGELFF
TRBV20-1	NA	TRBJ2-6	NA	TGCAGTGCTAGAACCGGGACAAGCAACTCTGGGGCCAACGTCCTGACTTTC	CSARTGTSNSGANVLTF
TRBV12-3/TRBV12-4	NA	TRBJ1-2	NA	TGTGCCAGCAGTTTTGATAGGGTTGGGCCCTATGGCTACACCTTC	CASSFDRVGPYGYTF
TRBV10-1	NA	TRBJ2-7	NA	TGCGCCAGCAGTGAGCCCAGGACCTACGAGCAGTACTTC	CASSEPRTYEQYF
TRBV7-9	NA	TRBJ2-1	NA	TGTGCCAGCAGCTTAATGGTGATCAATGAGCAGTTCTTC	CASSLMVINEQFF
TRBV14	few	TRBJ1-2	NA	TGTGCCAGCAGCCAAGGGACGGGTTCCTATGGCTACACCTTC	CASSQGTGSYGYTF
TRBV5-6	many	TRBJ2-3	NA	TGTGCCAGCAGCTCACCTTCACATTCCACAGATACGCAGTATTTT	CASSSPSHSTDTQYF
TRBV19	NA	TRBJ1-2	NA	TGTGCCAGTAGTATTTCGAACAGGAGGTCCTATGGCTACACCTTC	CASSISNRRSYGYTF
TRBV9	many	TRBJ2-5	NA	TGTGCCAGCAGCGTATGGGCGGGGCCCCGAGAGACCCAGTACTTC	CASSVWAGPRETQYF
TRBV6-4	NA	TRBJ2-2	TRBD2	TGTGCCAGCAGTGACGGGACTAGCGGGGGCACCGGGGAGCTGTTTTTT	CASSDGTSGGTGELFF
TRBV19	many	TRBJ2-7	TRBD1	TGTGCCAGTAGAGGAAACCGGGACAGAAGCCCCTACGAGCAGTACTTC	CASRGNRDRSPYEQYF
TRBV6-4	many	TRBJ1-5	NA	TGTGCCAGCAGTGACCGAGTTGGGGCCATCCAGCCCCAGCATTTT	CASSDRVGAIQPQHF
TRBV6-2/TRBV6-3	NA	TRBJ2-1	NA	TGTGCCAGCAGTTACGCTGCGGGGAACACGTACAATGAGCAGTTCTTC	CASSYAAGNTYNEQFF
TRBV19	few	TRBJ1-6	NA	TGTGCCAGTAGTATGTGGAGCTATAATTCACCCCTCCACTTT	CASSMWSYNSPLHF
TRBV2	many	TRBJ1-1	NA	TGTGCCAGCAGTGACGGGGGCATGAACACTGAAGCTTTCTTT	CASSDGGMNTEAFF
TRBV19	NA	TRBJ2-7	NA	TGTGCCAGTAGTATCGCGCTAGCGAACTCCTACGAGCAGTACTTC	CASSIALANSYEQYF
TRBV11-1	NA	TRBJ2-1	TRBD1	TGTGCCAGCAGCCGGGAAGGGGGCGGCTACTACGACAATGAGCAGTTCTTC	CASSREGGGYYDNEQFF
TRBV10-3	NA	TRBJ1-5	NA	TGTGCCATCAGTGACCACGGGGGGATCAATCAGCCCCAGCATTTT	CAISDHGGINQPQHF
TRBV7-9	many	TRBJ2-1	TRBD2	TGTGCCAGCAGCATGACTAGCGGGAATATCGGTGAGCAGTTCTTC	CASSMTSGNIGEQFF
TRBV20-1	few	TRBJ2-5	NA	TGCAGCGCGTTGACAGCAGACCAAGAGACCCAGTACTTC	CSALTADQETQYF
TRBV3-1	NA	TRBJ2-1	TRBD2	TGTGCCAGCAGCCAAGTTCCTGGACTAGTTGACAATGAGCAGTTCTTC	CASSQVPGLVDNEQFF
TRBV7-9	many	TRBJ1-2	NA	TGTGCCAGCAGCTCCCCACGGGGGGGGCCGGGCTATGGCTACACCTTC	CASSSPRGGPGYGYTF